Presented here are 11 T cell receptor beta chains from one specimen sequenced in a study of OX40 agonist ivuxolimab in advanced cancers. Clones were sequenced by immunoSEQ multiplex PCR, and TCRdb holds only the in-frame ones, with some missing. The sample lists 65,000 to 70,000 clones, 90% occurring once. The specimen was CD4+ or CD8+ T cells sorted from blood, collected in a trial of the OX40 agonist ivuxolimab. All receptors come from an adult with an advanced solid tumor such as melanoma, head and neck, liver or kidney cancer.

This rearrangement joins TRBV5-6 to TRBJ2-7, with 9 positions matching TRBD1. The CDR3 sequence is 14 residues long. With 5 bases clipped from V and 4 bases from J, the junction kept 7 bases outside the gene matches. Germline values: CDR1 SGHDT, CDR2 YYEEEE. Here the CDR3 reads CASSLQGAIYEQYF. The CDR3, as DNA: TGTGCCAGCAGTCTACAGGGGGCCATATACGAGCAGTACTTC.

The rearrangement joins TRBV7-9 to TRBJ2-7; possibly TRBD1 or TRBD2 for D (6 bases each). This CDR3 is 14 amino acids long. The germline V gene encodes CDR1 SEHNR and CDR2 FQNEAQ (reference sequence). V lost 1 base and J lost 6, with 13 bases in between. CDR3 DNA: TGTGCCAGCAGCTTAGTGGGGGGCCCCGGCGAGCAGTACTTC. It codes for CASSLVGGPGEQYF.

The V gene is TRBV4-3, the J gene TRBJ2-5; TRBD2 matches 7 bases. The ends lost 4 bases at V and 3 bases at J; junction bases unmatched: 8. Germline CDR1 reads LGHNA; CDR2 reads YSLEER. The length of the CDR3 is 15 residues. The CDR3 sequence: CASSLTGRTEETQYF. The CDR3 DNA reads TGCGCCAGCAGCCTAACCGGGAGGACCGAAGAGACCCAGTACTTC.

V and J are TRBV5-1 and TRBJ2-2; possible D gene TRBD1, 6 bases. V was shortened by 5 bases and J by 1 base, with 9 bases between the two germline ends. Germline assignment: CDR1 SGHRS and CDR2 YFSETQ. The CDR3 has 14 residues. The CDR3 spells CASRYRVNTGELFF. The CDR3 DNA reads TGCGCCAGCAGATACAGGGTGAACACCGGGGAGCTGTTTTTT.

This chain joins TRBV28 and TRBJ2-5; a weak D match, TRBD1 (5 bases). CDR3 length: 15 amino acids. Trimming took 4 bases from V and 4 from J, leaving 16 bases between them. CDR1 is MDHEN, CDR2 SYDVKM, per germline. The CDR3 protein is CASSSLGQRGETQYF. CDR3 in DNA: TGTGCCAGCAGTTCCCTCGGGCAAAGGGGAGAGACCCAGTACTTC. Drawing the rest from reference TRBV28 and TRBJ2-5, the complete variable domain is DVKVTQSSRYLVKRTGEKVFLECVQDMDHENMFWYRQDPGLGLRLIYFSYDVKMKEKGDIPEGYSVSREKKERFSLILESASTNQTSMYLCASSSLGQRGETQYFGPGTRLLVL.

The CDR3 DNA reads TGTGCCAGCAGTTTCCGGACTAGCCCCTTAGAGACCCAGTACTTC. Amino acid sequence: CASSFRTSPLETQYF. This chain joins TRBV6-5 and TRBJ2-5; 8 nucleotides line up with TRBD2. In germline, CDR1 is MNHEY, CDR2 SVGAGI. This CDR3 is 15 amino acids long. V was clipped by 4 bases and J by 4 bases; unmatched bases: 8.

The CDR3 DNA reads TGTGCCAGCAGCTTTCACGGGACAGGGGGCCTTGAGCAGTTCTTC. This translates into CASSFHGTGGLEQFF. This chain uses TRBV7-2 with TRBJ2-1, with 12 positions matching TRBD1. Germline CDR1 SGHTA, CDR2 FQGNSA. V lost 3 bases and J lost 9; bases outside the gene matches: 6. The CDR3 consists of 15 residues. Full variable domain (missing parts from reference TRBV7-2 and TRBJ2-1): GAGVSQSPSNKVTEKGKDVELRCDPISGHTALYWYRQSLGQGLEFLIYFQGNSAPDKSGLPSDRFSAERTGGSVSTLTIQRTQQEDSAVYLCASSFHGTGGLEQFFGPGTRLTVL.

The rearrangement uses TRBV27 and TRBJ2-1, with 10 bases identical to TRBD1. Germline trimming cut 0 bases from V and 8 bases from J; bases unmatched to any gene: 7. The CDR3 totals 16 residues. Per germline, CDR1 MNHEY and CDR2 SMNVEV (reference sequence). In DNA form, the CDR3 reads TGTGCCAGCAGTTTATCGACAGGGGGCGCTTTTGATGAGCAGTTCTTC. Amino acids: CASSLSTGGAFDEQFF.

The chain joins TRBV9 to TRBJ2-7; TRBD1 agrees at 10 bases. The germline gives CDR1 SGDLS, CDR2 YYNGEE. CDR3 length equals 16 residues. V trimming: 1 base; J trimming: 4 bases; junction bases outside the gene matches: 8. The CDR3 DNA is TGTGCCAGCAGCGTATCAGAGACAGGGGGCGGGTACGAGCAGTACTTC. It encodes CASSVSETGGGYEQYF.

This chain uses TRBV28 with TRBJ1-5, with TRBD1 matching 9 bases. This CDR3 is built from 13 residues. Per the germline V gene, CDR1 is MDHEN and CDR2 is SYDVKM. Trimming cost V 6 bases and J 6 bases; bases outside gene matches: 3. The CDR3 DNA is TGTGCCAGCAGAACAGGGGGCGGTCAGCCCCAGCATTTT. The encoded protein is CASRTGGGQPQHF.

The J gene is TRBJ1-5, the V gene TRBV7-9, with 8 bases identical to TRBD1. V gave up 2 bases and J gave up 6 bases; unmatched junction bases: 0. CDR1 SEHNR and CDR2 FQNEAQ come from the germline V gene (reference sequence). The CDR3 sequence is 13 residues long. The CDR3: CASSLTGGQPQHF. The DNA for the CDR3 is TGTGCCAGCAGCTTAACAGGGGGTCAGCCCCAGCATTTT. Full variable domain (remainder filled in from reference TRBV7-9 and TRBJ1-5): DTGVSQNPRHKITKRGQNVTFRCDPISEHNRLYWYRQTLGQGPEFLTYFQNEAQLEKSRLLSDRFSAERPKGSFSTLEIQRTEQGDSAMYLCASSLTGGQPQHFGDGTRLSIL.